This T cell receptor (beta chain) is from a study of T cells in Graves' hyperthyroidism and ophthalmopathy (dated by TCRdb to the late 2010s). Background on the whole study: Peripheral blood samples were taken at initial diagnosis, before any treatment was given. Whether ophthalmopathy could be predicted prospectively was tested in an independent validation cohort made up of about 18 hyperthyroidism patients plus 17 patients who later progressed to ophthalmopathy. The paper describes TCR Vbeta CDR3 sequencing of 135 peripheral blood samples, made up of under 50 ophthalmopathy patients, over 70 hyperthyroidism patients and 17 progressor patients. The 75 to 100 discovery patients were divided at random into training and test sets in a 7:3 ratio. In addition, the study compared T-cell repertoires in thyroid tissue and in blood from roughly 6 Graves' hyperthyroidism patients. After blood sampling, hyperthyroidism patients were treated with methimazole at a starting dose of 30 mg daily, and ophthalmopathy patients were treated with high-dose intravenous methylprednisolone. TCR V-J signatures able to tell the groups apart were searched for in a discovery cohort of 90 to 100 patients, of whom roughly 42 had Graves' ophthalmopathy and roughly 57 had stable Graves' hyperthyroidism. Paper-wide results and their limitations: No statistical method was used to fix the sample size in advance, and group allocation was not hidden from the investigators. Blood samples also contained most of the expanded thyroid clonotypes (frequency above 0.001), which suggests that blood repertoires may reflect thyroid immune responses. In validation, progression to ophthalmopathy was predicted by the model with around 70% sensitivity and roughly 76% specificity, a median of about 6.8 months before onset. A 13 V-J signature model separated ophthalmopathy from stable hyperthyroidism, with just over 85% sensitivity and about 81% specificity in cross-validation and 80%/75% in testing.

Stable Graves' hyperthyroidism was defined as the absence of progression to ophthalmopathy over 18 months of follow-up. The hyperthyroidism patients were between 18 and 65 years old and newly diagnosed, with a disease duration of less than 2 months. The study excluded patients with uncontrolled infections, other autoimmune diseases, pregnancy or lactation. Diagnoses were established on the basis of clinical symptoms, serum thyroxine and TRAb, thyroid ultrasound, and orbital computed tomography. Ficoll-Paque density gradient centrifugation was used to isolate PBMCs from 8.5 to 10 ml of fresh peripheral blood. Trizol reagent was used to extract total RNA, and RNA quality was then checked on an Agilent 2100 Bioanalyzer. Compared with germline, V lacks 6 bases and J lacks 5 bases; bases without a gene match: 5. The CDR3 goes from the cysteine to the phenylalanine over 13 residues. Here the CDR3 DNA is all that survives: 39 bases in frame from base 1. As encoded in the germline V gene, CDR1 is MDHEN while CDR2 is SYDVKM.

In its sample, this clonotype was seen many times. No cognate antigen has been identified for it. No base quality information exists; no much larger clone differs at one position. Amplification of TCR beta CDR3 regions was carried out from RNA transcripts. A first-round RT-PCR of the TCR CDR3 used the HTBI primer set with the Qiagen OneStep RT-PCR kit. Libraries were constructed in a second round of multiplex PCR, after which size selection and purification were performed. Libraries were sequenced paired-end with 100 bp reads on an Illumina HiSeq2000. The source study handled its data this way. SOAPnuke was used to process the raw data, removing reads that contained adapters or uncalled bases, had a mean Phred below 15, or lacked an exact match to the constant primer or identifier. COPE v1.2.5 was used to merge high-quality paired reads, and clonotypes were defined as unique nucleotide sequences. MiTCR v1.1 was used to align clonotypes to the IMGT TRBV, TRBD and TRBJ reference segments. The analysis was restricted to V-J combinations with a frequency above 0.0001, which together covered over 99% of the repertoires. The TCS score was defined as the ratio of F50 (clonal expansion) to E x V (chaos), calculated using BLOSUM62-based TCRdist between CDR3 peptides within each V-J. Welch's t-statistics and random forest reduced fewer than 600 V-J features to 10 to 15, which were used in a naive Bayes classifier (R e1071). TCRdb trimmed public reads at Q25 via fastp, called clones via MiXCR and kept in-frame beta chains. Each CDR3 protein appears once, grouped with its most common genes and DNA. TCRdb, rather than the study authors, made the V and J calls. The sample table shows a few hundred thousand distinct CDR3 sequences, and approximately 14% are seen once. Jointly, the top ten make up around 7.5% of the sample.

The sequence derives from a woman under 40 with Graves' hyperthyroidism. The sequence joins TRBV28 to TRBJ2-7, and 9 junction bases match TRBD2. The sequenced material came from blood. The DNA sequence is TGTGCCAGCAGGGCGGGAGGGCCACACGAGCAGTACTTC. The encoded protein is CASRAGGPHEQYF.